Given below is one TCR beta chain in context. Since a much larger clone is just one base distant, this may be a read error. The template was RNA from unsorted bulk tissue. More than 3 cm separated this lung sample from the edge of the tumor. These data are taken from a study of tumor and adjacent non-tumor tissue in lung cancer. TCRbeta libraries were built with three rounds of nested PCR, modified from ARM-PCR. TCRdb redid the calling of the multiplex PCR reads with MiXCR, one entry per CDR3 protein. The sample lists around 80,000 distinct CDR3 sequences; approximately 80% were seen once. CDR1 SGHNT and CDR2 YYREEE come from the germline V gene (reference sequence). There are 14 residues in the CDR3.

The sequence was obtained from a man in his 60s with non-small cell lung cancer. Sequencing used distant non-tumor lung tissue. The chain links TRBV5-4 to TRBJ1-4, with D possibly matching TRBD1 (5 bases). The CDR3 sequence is CSSSLEGEEEKLFF. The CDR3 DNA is TGTTCCAGCAGCTTGGAAGGGGAAGAGGAAAAACTGTTTTTT.